This TCR beta chain is drawn from a study of OX40 agonist ivuxolimab in advanced cancers. Study details: Participants, approximately 80% male, averaged roughly 59 years of age, ranging from roughly 20 to 80.

V was pared by 6 bases and J by 5 bases, with 8 bases between. The CDR3 loop spans 10 amino acids. Looked up from germline, CDR1 is DFQATT and CDR2 is SNEGSKA (reference sequence). TCRdb keeps only in-frame clones here, not all; method: immunoSEQ multiplex PCR. The sample holds about 100,000 clones, about 90% seen once. Findings of the study overall: CD4+ and CD8+ blood T cells expanded clonally by week 6 at 0.1 to 3.0 mg/kg. Normalized T-cell clonal expansion was also low in some nonresponders.

Turning to this clone: What it recognizes is unknown.

The input for sequencing was CD4+ or CD8+ T cells sorted from blood, taken in a trial of the OX40 agonist ivuxolimab. V gene TRBV20-1 combines with J gene TRBJ2-7; D remains unclear. This TCR was recovered from an adult with an advanced solid tumor such as melanoma, head and neck, liver or kidney cancer. The CDR3 sequence: CSAFSDEQYF. The DNA of the CDR3 is TGCAGTGCCTTTTCGGACGAGCAGTACTTC.